These 5 T cell receptor beta chains originate from one sample sequenced in a study of human T cells and chemical hapten exposure. The time point here: patch test 2, 6 weeks after DPC sensitization. Indicated treatment: therapeutic diphenylcyclopropenone sensitization with weekly scalp DPC. In TCRdb, the RACE reads were re-called with MiXCR into one record per CDR3 protein. The table records about 89,000 distinct CDR3 sequences, approximately 10% of them present only once. The starting material was whole blood, obtained in connection with sensitization to the hapten diphenylcyclopropenone (DPC). These receptors were taken from a middle-aged man with alopecia areata. Some clones in this sample may be carry-over from other donors' samples.

Only a few counts were recorded for this clonotype. This sequence joins TRBV27 and TRBJ2-5, with a tentative D call TRBD2 (6 bases). The CDR3 loop spans 15 amino acids. CDR1 is MNHEY and CDR2 is SMNVEV in the germline V gene (reference sequence). V was shortened by 1 base and J by 2 bases, with 11 bases between the two germline ends. The CDR3 region is CASSLLGGIQETQYF. CDR3 nucleotides: TGTGCCAGCAGTTTATTGGGCGGGATTCAAGAGACCCAGTACTTC.

This rearrangement joins TRBV5-1 to TRBJ2-3; 10 bases line up with TRBD2. Trimming took 3 bases from V and 4 from J; bases not matched to a gene: 11. Germline V lookup: CDR1 SGHRS, CDR2 YFSETQ. CDR3 size: 17 residues. The CDR3 DNA sequence: TGCGCCAGCAGCTCAGTCCCTACTAGCGGGGCGGCAGATACGCAGTATTTT. Amino acids: CASSSVPTSGAADTQYF.

The J gene is TRBJ2-1, the V gene TRBV27; 7 positions match TRBD2. This CDR3 spans 15 amino acids. J gave up 2 bases and V 4 bases, and 5 bases lay outside the gene matches. CDR1 and CDR2 (germline): MNHEY, SMNVEV (reference sequence). The CDR3 region has the DNA TGTGCCAGCAGTTGGGGGGGGATCACCTACAATGAGCAGTTCTTC. It specifies CASSWGGITYNEQFF.

This clonotype was picked up a small number of times. J is TRBJ2-1 and V is TRBV9; TRBD2 aligns across 11 bases. V was pared by 4 bases and J by 10 bases, with 22 bases of the junction left unmatched. The CDR3 runs to 19 residues. CDR1 is SGDLS, CDR2 YYNGEE, per germline. The CDR3 coding sequence is TGTGCCAGCAGCCACTTGAAGGGTAGCGGGAGGGTTCTGGACCGCGAGCAGTTCTTC. This encodes CASSHLKGSGRVLDREQFF.

The chain carries TRBV12-3 or TRBV12-4 and TRBJ2-3; 9 positions match TRBD2. V shed 7 bases and J 2 bases; nucleotides not matched to a gene: 4. The CDR3 has 14 residues. CDR3 amino acids: CASTWTSATDTQYF. CDR3 bases: TGTGCCAGCACCTGGACTAGCGCCACAGATACGCAGTATTTT.